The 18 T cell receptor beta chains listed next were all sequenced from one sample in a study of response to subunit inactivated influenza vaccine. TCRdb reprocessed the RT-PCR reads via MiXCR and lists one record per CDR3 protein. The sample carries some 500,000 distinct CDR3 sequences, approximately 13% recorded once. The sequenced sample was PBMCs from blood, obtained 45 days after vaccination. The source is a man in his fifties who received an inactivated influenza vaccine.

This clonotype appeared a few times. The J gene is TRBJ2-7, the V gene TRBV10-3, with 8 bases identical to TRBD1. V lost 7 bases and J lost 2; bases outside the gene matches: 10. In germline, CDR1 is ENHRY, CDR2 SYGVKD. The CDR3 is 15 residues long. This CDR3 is CAIKTLDRAPYEQYF. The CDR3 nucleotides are TGTGCCATCAAAACCCTGGACAGGGCACCCTACGAGCAGTACTTC.

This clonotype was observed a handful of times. The CDR3 coding sequence is TGTGCCACCAGCAGAGACCGTAGCGGGGCTAGCACAGATACGCAGTATTTT. Its translation: CATSRDRSGASTDTQYF. The V call is TRBV15, the J call TRBJ2-3, with 8 positions matching TRBD2. The CDR3 extends over 17 amino acids. Germline V gene lookup returns CDR1 LNHNV and CDR2 YYDKDF (reference sequence). The V and J ends lost 0 bases and 0 bases, in that order; junction bases with no gene match: 5.

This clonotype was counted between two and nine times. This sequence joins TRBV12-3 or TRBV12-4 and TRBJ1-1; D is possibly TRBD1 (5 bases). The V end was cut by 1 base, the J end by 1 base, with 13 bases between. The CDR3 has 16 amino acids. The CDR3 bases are TGTGCCAGCAGTTTAGGTGGGACGGCCAAGAACACTGAAGCTTTCTTT. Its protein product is CASSLGGTAKNTEAFF.

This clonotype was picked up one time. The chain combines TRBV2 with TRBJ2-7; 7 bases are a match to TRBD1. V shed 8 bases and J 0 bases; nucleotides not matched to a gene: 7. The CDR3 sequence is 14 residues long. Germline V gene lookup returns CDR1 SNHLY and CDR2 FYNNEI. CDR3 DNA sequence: TGTGCCAGCGTCCGGGACAGCACCTCCTACGAGCAGTACTTC. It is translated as CASVRDSTSYEQYF.

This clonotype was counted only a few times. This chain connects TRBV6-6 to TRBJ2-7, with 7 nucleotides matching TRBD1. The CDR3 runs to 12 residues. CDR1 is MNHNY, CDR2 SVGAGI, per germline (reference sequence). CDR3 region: CAACDRVHEQYF. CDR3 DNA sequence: TGTGCAGCTTGCGACAGGGTCCACGAGCAGTACTTC.

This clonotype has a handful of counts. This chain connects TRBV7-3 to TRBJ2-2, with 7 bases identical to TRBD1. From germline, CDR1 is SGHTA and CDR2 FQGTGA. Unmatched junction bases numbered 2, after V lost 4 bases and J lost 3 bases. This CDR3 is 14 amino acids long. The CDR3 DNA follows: TGTGCCAGCAGCTCCGGGACAGACACCGGGGAGCTGTTTTTT. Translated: CASSSGTDTGELFF.

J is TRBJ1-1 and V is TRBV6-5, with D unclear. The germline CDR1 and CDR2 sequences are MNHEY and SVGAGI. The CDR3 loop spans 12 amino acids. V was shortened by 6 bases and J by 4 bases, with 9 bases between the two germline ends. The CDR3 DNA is TGTGCCAGCAGCAACGGGCCCACTGAAGCTTTCTTT. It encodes CASSNGPTEAFF.

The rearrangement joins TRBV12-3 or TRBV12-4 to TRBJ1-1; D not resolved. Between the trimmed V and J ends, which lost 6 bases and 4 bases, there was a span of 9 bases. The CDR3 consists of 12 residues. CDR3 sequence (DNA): TGTGCCAGCAGGCGAGTAGGCACTGAAGCTTTCTTT. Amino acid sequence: CASRRVGTEAFF.

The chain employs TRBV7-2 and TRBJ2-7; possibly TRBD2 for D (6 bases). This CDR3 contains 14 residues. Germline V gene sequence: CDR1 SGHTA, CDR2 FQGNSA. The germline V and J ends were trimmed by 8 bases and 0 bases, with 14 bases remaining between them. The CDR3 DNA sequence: TGTGCCAGCTCGGAGGGCCCACTCTCCTACGAGCAGTACTTC. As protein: CASSEGPLSYEQYF.

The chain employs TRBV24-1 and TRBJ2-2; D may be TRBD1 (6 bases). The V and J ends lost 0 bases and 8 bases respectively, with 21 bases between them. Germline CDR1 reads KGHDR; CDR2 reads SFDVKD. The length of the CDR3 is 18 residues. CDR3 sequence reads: CATSDLLEPGHPGGELFF. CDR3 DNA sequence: TGTGCCACCAGTGATTTGTTGGAGCCGGGACACCCTGGGGGGGAGCTGTTTTTT.

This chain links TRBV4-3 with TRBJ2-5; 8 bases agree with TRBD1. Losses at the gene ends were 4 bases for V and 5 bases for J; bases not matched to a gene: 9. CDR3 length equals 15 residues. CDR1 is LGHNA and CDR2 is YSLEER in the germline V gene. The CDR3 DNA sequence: TGCGCCAGCAGCCCGACAGGGGTCGAGGGGGAGACCCAGTACTTC. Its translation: CASSPTGVEGETQYF.

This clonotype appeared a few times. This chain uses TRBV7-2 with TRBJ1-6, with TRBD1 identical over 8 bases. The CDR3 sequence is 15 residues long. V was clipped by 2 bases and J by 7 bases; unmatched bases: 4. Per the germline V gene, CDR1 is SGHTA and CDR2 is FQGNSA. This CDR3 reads CASSLQGAGNSPLHF. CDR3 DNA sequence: TGTGCCAGCAGCTTACAGGGGGCAGGAAATTCACCCCTCCACTTT.

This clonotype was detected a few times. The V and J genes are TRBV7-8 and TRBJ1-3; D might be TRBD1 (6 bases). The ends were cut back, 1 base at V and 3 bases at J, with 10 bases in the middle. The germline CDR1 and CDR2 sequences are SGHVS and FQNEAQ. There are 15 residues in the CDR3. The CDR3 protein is CASSLDRDLGNTIYF. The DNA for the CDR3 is TGTGCCAGCAGCTTAGACAGGGATCTTGGAAACACCATATATTTT.

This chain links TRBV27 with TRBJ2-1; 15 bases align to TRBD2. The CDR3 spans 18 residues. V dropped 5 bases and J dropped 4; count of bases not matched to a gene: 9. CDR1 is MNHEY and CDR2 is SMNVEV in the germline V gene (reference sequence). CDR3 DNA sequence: TGTGCCAGCAGTCTAGGACTAGCGGGAGGGCCGGGTTACAATGAGCAGTTCTTC. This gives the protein CASSLGLAGGPGYNEQFF.

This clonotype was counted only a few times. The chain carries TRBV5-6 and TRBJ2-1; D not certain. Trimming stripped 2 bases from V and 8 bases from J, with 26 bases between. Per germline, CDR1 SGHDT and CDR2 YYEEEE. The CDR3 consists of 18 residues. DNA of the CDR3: TGTGCCAGCAGCTTTCTCCGTACGACCGTGCTTGAGGCCCATGAGCAGTTCTTC. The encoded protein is CASSFLRTTVLEAHEQFF.

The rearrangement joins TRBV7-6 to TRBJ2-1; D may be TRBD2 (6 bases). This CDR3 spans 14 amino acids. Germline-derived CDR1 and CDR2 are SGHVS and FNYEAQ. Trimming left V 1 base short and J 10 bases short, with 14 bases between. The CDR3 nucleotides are TGTGCCAGCAGCTTAGGGCGGGGTGGTGTGGAGCAGTTCTTC. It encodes CASSLGRGGVEQFF. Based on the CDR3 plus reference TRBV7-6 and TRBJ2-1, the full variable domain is GAGVSQSPRYKVTKRGQDVALRCDPISGHVSLYWYRQALGQGPEFLTYFNYEAQQDKSGLPNDRFSAERPEGSISTLTIQRTEQRDSAMYRCASSLGRGGVEQFFGPGTRLTVL.

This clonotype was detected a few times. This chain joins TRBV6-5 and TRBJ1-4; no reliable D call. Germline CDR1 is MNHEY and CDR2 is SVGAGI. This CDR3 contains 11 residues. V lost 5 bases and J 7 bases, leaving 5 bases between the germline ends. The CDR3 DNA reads TGTGCCAGCAGTACCGGTGAAAAACTGTTTTTT. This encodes CASSTGEKLFF.

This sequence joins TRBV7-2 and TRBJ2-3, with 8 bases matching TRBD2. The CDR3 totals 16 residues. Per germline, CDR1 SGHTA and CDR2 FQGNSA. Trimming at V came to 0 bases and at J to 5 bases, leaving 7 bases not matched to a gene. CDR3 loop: CASSLAVTSVRDTQYF. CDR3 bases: TGTGCCAGCAGCTTAGCGGTGACTAGCGTGAGAGATACGCAGTATTTT.